This TCR beta chain was observed in a study of early T cells in non-severe SARS-CoV-2 infection. TCRdb ran MiXCR on the 5' RACE reads and lists one entry per CDR3 protein. The profile covers about 68,000 distinct CDR3 sequences, with roughly 11% appearing a single time and about 6.4% taken by the ten largest. This clonotype was seen a handful of times. V dropped 4 bases and J dropped 3; count of bases not matched to a gene: 3. The CDR3 is 13 residues long. Germline-derived CDR1 and CDR2 are MNHEY and SMNVEV (reference sequence). The receptor comes from an adult who was a healthcare worker with PCR-confirmed SARS-CoV-2 infection or an uninfected control (not recorded which). V usage is TRBV27 and J usage is TRBJ2-7; 7 nucleotides align to TRBD1. The sequencing sample was made of whole blood. In nucleotides, the CDR3 is TGTGCCAGCAGTTGGGGGACAGACTACGAGCAGTACTTC. Amino acid sequence: CASSWGTDYEQYF.